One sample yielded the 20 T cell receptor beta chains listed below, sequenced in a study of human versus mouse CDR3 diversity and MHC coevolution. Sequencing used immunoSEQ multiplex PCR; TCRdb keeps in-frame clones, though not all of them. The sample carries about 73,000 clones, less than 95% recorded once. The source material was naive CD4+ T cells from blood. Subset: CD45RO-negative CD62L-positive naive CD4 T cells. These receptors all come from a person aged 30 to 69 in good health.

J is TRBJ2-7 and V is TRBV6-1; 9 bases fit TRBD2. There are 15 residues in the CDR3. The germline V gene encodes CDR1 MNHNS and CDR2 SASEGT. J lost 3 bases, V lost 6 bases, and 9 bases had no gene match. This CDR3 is CASSPTSSGNYEQYF. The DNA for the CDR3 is TGTGCCAGCAGCCCAACGTCTAGCGGGAACTACGAGCAGTACTTC.

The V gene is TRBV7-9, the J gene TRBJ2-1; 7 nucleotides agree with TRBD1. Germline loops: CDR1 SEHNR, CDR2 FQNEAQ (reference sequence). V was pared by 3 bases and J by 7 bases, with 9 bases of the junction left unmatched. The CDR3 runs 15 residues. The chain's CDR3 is CASSFDRVLYNEQFF. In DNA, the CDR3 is TGTGCCAGCAGCTTCGACAGGGTGTTGTATAATGAGCAGTTCTTC.

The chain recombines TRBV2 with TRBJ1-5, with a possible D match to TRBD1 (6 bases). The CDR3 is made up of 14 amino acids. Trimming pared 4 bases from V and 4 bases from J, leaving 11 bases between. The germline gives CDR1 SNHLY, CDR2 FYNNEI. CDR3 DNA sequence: TGTGCCAGCAGTGGGACAGAATGGAATCAGCCCCAGCATTTT. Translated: CASSGTEWNQPQHF.

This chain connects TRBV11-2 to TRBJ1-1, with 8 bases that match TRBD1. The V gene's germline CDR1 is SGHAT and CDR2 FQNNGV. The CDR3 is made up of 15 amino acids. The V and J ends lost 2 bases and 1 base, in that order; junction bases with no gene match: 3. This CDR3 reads CASSLIDRGNTEAFF. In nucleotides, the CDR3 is TGTGCCAGCAGCTTAATAGACAGGGGGAACACTGAAGCTTTCTTT.

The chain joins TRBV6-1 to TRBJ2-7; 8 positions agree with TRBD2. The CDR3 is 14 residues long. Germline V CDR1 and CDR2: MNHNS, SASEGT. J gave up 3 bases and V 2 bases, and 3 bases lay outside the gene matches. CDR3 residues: CASSELAGLYEQYF. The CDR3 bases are TGTGCCAGCAGTGAACTAGCGGGCCTCTACGAGCAGTACTTC.

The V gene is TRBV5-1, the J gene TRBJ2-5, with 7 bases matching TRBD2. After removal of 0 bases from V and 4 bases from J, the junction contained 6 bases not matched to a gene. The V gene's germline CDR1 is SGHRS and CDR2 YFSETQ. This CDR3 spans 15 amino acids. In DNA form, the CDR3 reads TGCGCCAGCAGCTTGGCCGCGGGAGCACGAGAGACCCAGTACTTC. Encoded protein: CASSLAAGARETQYF.

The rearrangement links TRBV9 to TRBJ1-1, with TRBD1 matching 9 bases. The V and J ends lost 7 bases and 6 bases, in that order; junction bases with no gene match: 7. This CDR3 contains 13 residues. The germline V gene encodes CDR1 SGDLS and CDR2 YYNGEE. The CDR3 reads CASGRQGVAEAFF. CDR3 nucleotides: TGTGCCAGCGGGAGACAGGGGGTCGCTGAAGCTTTCTTT.

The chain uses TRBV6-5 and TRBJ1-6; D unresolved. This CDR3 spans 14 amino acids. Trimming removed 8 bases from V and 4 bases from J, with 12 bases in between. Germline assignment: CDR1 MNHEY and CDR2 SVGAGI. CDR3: CASGPPGYNSPLHF. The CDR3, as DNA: TGTGCCAGCGGTCCCCCGGGTTATAATTCACCCCTCCACTTT.

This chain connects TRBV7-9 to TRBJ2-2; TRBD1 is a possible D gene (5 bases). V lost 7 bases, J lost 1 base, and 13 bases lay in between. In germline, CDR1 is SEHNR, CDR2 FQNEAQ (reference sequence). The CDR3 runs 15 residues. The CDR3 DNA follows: TGTGCCAGCAACTCAGGGATGGAGAACACCGGGGAGCTGTTTTTT. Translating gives CASNSGMENTGELFF. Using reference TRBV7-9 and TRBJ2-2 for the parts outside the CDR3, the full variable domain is DTGVSQNPRHKITKRGQNVTFRCDPISEHNRLYWYRQTLGQGPEFLTYFQNEAQLEKSRLLSDRFSAERPKGSFSTLEIQRTEQGDSAMYLCASNSGMENTGELFFGEGSRLTVL.

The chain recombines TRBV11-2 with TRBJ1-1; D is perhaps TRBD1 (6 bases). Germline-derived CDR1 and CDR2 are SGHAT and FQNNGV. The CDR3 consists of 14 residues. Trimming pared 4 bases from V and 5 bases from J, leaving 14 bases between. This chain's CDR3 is CASSSTGGQTEAFF. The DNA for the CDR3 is TGTGCCAGCAGCTCCACGGGGGGGCAAACTGAAGCTTTCTTT.

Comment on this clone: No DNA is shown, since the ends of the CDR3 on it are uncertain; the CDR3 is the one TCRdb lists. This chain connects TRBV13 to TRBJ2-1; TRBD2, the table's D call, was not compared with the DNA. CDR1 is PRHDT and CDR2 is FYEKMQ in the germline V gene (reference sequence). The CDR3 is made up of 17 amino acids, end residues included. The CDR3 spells CASSQGVAGGSYNERFF.

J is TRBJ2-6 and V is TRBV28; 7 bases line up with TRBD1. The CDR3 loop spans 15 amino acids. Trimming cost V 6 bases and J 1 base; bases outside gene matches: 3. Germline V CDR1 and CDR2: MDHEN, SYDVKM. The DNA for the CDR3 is TGTGCCAGCAGCCCGGACAGGTCTGGGGCCAACGTCCTGACTTTC. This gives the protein CASSPDRSGANVLTF.

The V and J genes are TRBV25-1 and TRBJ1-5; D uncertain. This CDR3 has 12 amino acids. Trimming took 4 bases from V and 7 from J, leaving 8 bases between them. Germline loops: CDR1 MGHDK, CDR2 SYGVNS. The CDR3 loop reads CASSGSGQPQHF. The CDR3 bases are TGTGCCAGCAGTGGGTCGGGACAGCCCCAGCATTTT.

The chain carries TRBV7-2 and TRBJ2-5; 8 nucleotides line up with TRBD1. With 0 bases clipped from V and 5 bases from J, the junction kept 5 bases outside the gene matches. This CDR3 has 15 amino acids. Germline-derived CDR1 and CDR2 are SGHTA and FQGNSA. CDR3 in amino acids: CASSLAGQGGETQYF. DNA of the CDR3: TGTGCCAGCAGCTTAGCAGGACAGGGAGGTGAGACCCAGTACTTC.

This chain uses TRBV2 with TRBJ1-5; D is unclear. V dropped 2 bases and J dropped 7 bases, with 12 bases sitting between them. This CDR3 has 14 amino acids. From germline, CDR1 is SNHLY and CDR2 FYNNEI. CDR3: CASSELAGKQPQHF. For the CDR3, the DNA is TGTGCCAGCAGTGAACTGGCGGGGAAACAGCCCCAGCATTTT.

The CDR3 DNA sequence: TGTGCCAGCTCACCGACGGACAGGGGCTGGGCTTTCTTT. Its protein is CASSPTDRGWAFF. The rearrangement joins TRBV18 to TRBJ1-1, with 9 nucleotides matching TRBD1. CDR3 length: 13 residues. CDR1 and CDR2 (germline): KGHSH, LQKENI. Trimming removed 3 bases from V and 11 bases from J; junction bases left unmatched: 7.

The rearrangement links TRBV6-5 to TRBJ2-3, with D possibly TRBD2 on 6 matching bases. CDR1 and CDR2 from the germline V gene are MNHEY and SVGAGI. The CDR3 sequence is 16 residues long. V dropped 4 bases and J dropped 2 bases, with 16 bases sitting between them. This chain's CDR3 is CASSSGAGTTTDTQYF. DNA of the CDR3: TGTGCCAGCAGTTCAGGCGCGGGAACCACCACAGATACGCAGTATTTT.

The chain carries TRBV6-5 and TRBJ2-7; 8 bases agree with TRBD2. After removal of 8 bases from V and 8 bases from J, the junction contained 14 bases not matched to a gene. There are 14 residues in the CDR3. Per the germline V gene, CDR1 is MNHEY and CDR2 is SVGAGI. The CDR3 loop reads CASRLAGSSWKQYF. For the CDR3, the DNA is TGTGCCAGCCGTTTAGCGGGGTCATCCTGGAAGCAGTACTTC.

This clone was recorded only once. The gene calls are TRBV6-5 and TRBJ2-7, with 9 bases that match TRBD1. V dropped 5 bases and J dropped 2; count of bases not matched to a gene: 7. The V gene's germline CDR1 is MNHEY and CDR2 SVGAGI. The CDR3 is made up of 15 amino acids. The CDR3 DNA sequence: TGTGCCAGCAGTCTATCGGGACAGGGAACCTACGAGCAGTACTTC. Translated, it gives CASSLSGQGTYEQYF.

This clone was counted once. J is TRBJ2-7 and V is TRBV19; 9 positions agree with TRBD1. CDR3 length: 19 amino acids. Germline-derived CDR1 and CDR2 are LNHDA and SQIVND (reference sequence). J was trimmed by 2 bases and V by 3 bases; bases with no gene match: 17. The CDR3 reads CASSMDLAPGQGVTYEQYF. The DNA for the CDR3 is TGTGCCAGTAGTATGGACCTGGCCCCGGGACAGGGTGTTACCTACGAGCAGTACTTC.